This TCR beta chain was sequenced for a study of blood T cell repertoires in COVID-19. Study information: Both acute and convalescent COVID-19 samples were obtained from the United States, Italy and Spain. PBMCs, B-cell-depleted T cells, or T cells provided the cDNA or gDNA that made up the material.

Authors' analysis steps: Amplification of reference gene primers was used by the study to estimate nucleated cell counts. TCRdb's copy holds only in-frame clones and misses some; the assay was immunoSEQ multiplex PCR. That table supplies the V and J calls and clone size; D and trimming were determined from the DNA. The data contain 50,000 to 65,000 clones, around four fifths of them singletons. The clonotype comes from a human donor in a cohort sampled during active COVID-19. Material for sequencing was peripheral blood.

The CDR3 region is CASGGISNSPLHF. The CDR3, as DNA: TGTGCCAGCGGGGGCATCTCTAATTCACCCCTCCACTTT. V gene TRBV6-5 combines with J gene TRBJ1-6; possible D gene TRBD1, 6 bases. The V and J ends lost 8 bases and 6 bases respectively, with 11 bases between them. Germline V CDR1 and CDR2: MNHEY, SVGAGI. The CDR3 sequence is 13 residues long.